The 20 T cell receptor beta chains in this list originate from one sample, sequenced in a study of blood T cell repertoires in COVID-19. Assay used: immunoSEQ multiplex PCR; TCRdb lists only in-frame clones, some missing. The sample includes under 150,000 clones, less than 85% seen only once; the top ten take about 5.8%. The sample was peripheral blood. These TCRs come from a human donor in a cohort sampled during active COVID-19.

The rearrangement uses TRBV3-1 (or the pseudogene TRBV3-2) and TRBJ2-3; 9 nucleotides agree with TRBD1. There are 15 residues in the CDR3. The junction had 4 bases not matched to a gene; V was cut back by 5 bases and J by 1 base. Germline V gives CDR1 LGHDT, CDR2 YNNKEL (reference sequence). The CDR3 DNA sequence: TGTGCCAGCAGCATCCGGGACAGGGGCACAGATACGCAGTATTTT. Amino acid sequence: CASSIRDRGTDTQYF.

This rearrangement joins TRBV6-6 to TRBJ2-4; weak D call: TRBD2 (6 bases). The germline CDR1 and CDR2 sequences are MNHNY and SVGAGI (reference sequence). This CDR3 is built from 14 residues. V lost 0 bases to trimming and J lost 6 bases, with 9 bases between them. CDR3 DNA sequence: TGTGCCAGCAGTTACTCCTTGGGGGGAAACATTCAGTACTTC. Residues: CASSYSLGGNIQYF.

The chain has TRBV9 and TRBJ2-5; maybe TRBD2 (5 bases). Germline lookup yields CDR1 SGDLS and CDR2 YYNGEE. The CDR3 extends over 13 amino acids. Trimming removed 0 bases from V and 2 bases from J, with 5 bases in between. The CDR3 sequence is CASSVAGQETQYF. In DNA, the CDR3 is TGTGCCAGCAGCGTAGCGGGGCAAGAGACCCAGTACTTC.

The chain is built from TRBV7-2 and TRBJ2-5; maybe TRBD1 (6 bases). Trimming stripped 2 bases from V and 1 base from J, with 14 bases between. Germline CDR1 is SGHTA and CDR2 is FQGNSA. The CDR3 spans 16 residues. The DNA for the CDR3 is TGTGCCAGCAGCTTATCCCCTGGCAGGGGCCAAGAGACCCAGTACTTC. Protein sequence: CASSLSPGRGQETQYF.

This clone was recorded only once. The chain carries TRBV6-1 and TRBJ2-7; possible D gene TRBD2, 6 bases. The V and J ends lost 1 base and 6 bases respectively, with 13 bases between them. Germline CDR1 MNHNS, CDR2 SASEGT. The CDR3 contains 14 residues. Here the CDR3 DNA reads TGTGCCAGCAGTGAAGGACTAGGGCGTACCGAGCAGTACTTC. It specifies CASSEGLGRTEQYF.

The V gene is TRBV30, the J gene TRBJ1-2; 10 bases agree with TRBD1. V was pared by 0 bases and J by 3 bases, with 1 base of the junction left unmatched. The CDR3 sequence is 14 residues long. Germline-derived CDR1 and CDR2 are GTSNPN and SVGIG (reference sequence). CDR3 nucleotides: TGTGCCTGGAGTGTCGGGACAGGGGACTATGGCTACACCTTC. Residues: CAWSVGTGDYGYTF.

This chain links TRBV28 with TRBJ1-4; D remains unclear. The CDR3 runs 16 residues. V was shortened by 6 bases and J by 3 bases, with 17 bases between the two germline ends. Per germline, CDR1 MDHEN and CDR2 SYDVKM. The CDR3 coding sequence is TGTGCCAGCAGCGGAGGGTCTGTGCTAGCTAATGAAAAACTGTTTTTT. The encoded protein is CASSGGSVLANEKLFF.

The J gene is TRBJ2-5, the V gene TRBV7-3, with D maybe TRBD1 (7 bases). In germline, CDR1 is SGHTA, CDR2 FQGTGA. With 3 bases removed from V and 5 bases from J, the gap between germline ends came to 13 bases. The CDR3 sequence is 14 residues long. The CDR3 DNA is TGTGCCAGCAGCTTGGGGGGACAGCAGGAGACCCAGTACTTC. Translation gives CASSLGGQQETQYF. The variable domain in full, with the rest retrieved from reference TRBV7-3 and TRBJ2-5, is GAGVSQTPSNKVTEKGKYVELRCDPISGHTALYWYRQSLGQGPEFLIYFQGTGAADDSGLPNDRFFAVRPEGSVSTLKIQRTERGDSAVYLCASSLGGQQETQYFGPGTRLLVL.

On this clone itself: One junction end does not reproduce the germline sequence, and a read error may be involved. The chain uses TRBV7-7 and TRBJ2-5; TRBD2 agrees at 8 bases. The V gene's germline CDR1 is SSHAT and CDR2 FNYEAQ (reference sequence). This CDR3 has 15 residues. The CDR3 DNA is TGTGCTAGCAGCCCAGGACTAGCTGCTAGAGAGACCCAGTACTTC. This encodes CASSPGLAARETQYF.

The CDR3 coding sequence is TGTGCCAGCAGTGAGCTTACAGGGACACCCCTCCACTTT. Encoded protein: CASSELTGTPLHF. The rearrangement uses TRBV25-1 and TRBJ1-6, with a weak D call TRBD1 (6 bases). Germline loops: CDR1 MGHDK, CDR2 SYGVNS. This CDR3 is 13 amino acids long. The V gene lost 3 bases and the J gene lost 11 bases, with 11 bases spanning the gap.

The table lists this clone with a count of one. This chain joins TRBV6-5 and TRBJ1-1; no clear D. V was clipped by 5 bases and J by 2 bases, with 15 bases between them. CDR3 length: 15 amino acids. Germline lookup yields CDR1 MNHEY and CDR2 SVGAGI. The CDR3 loop reads CASSLAGGGNTEAFF. As DNA, the CDR3 is TGTGCCAGCAGTCTGGCCGGCGGAGGTAACACTGAAGCTTTCTTT.

The CDR3 loop reads CARSERGGYEQYF. DNA for the CDR3: TGTGCCAGGAGCGAGCGGGGGGGATACGAGCAGTACTTC. This chain connects TRBV2 to TRBJ2-7; TRBD2 matches 10 bases. The CDR3 has 13 residues. Trimming cost V 9 bases and J 4 bases; bases outside gene matches: 6. The germline V gene has CDR1 SNHLY and CDR2 FYNNEI. Based on the CDR3 plus reference TRBV2 and TRBJ2-7, the full variable domain is EPEVTQTPSHQVTQMGQEVILRCVPISNHLYFYWYRQILGQKVEFLVSFYNNEISEKSEIFDDQFSVERPDGSNFTLKIRSTKLEDSAMYFCARSERGGYEQYFGPGTRLTVT.

The chain employs TRBV5-8 and TRBJ2-4; perhaps TRBD2 as D (6 bases). CDR1 and CDR2 (germline): SGHTS, YDEGEE. The CDR3 extends over 15 amino acids. The V gene lost 0 bases and the J gene lost 3 bases, with 10 bases spanning the gap. This CDR3 is CASSLVGGDKNIQYF. In nucleotides, the CDR3 is TGTGCCAGCAGCTTGGTTGGAGGGGACAAAAACATTCAGTACTTC.

This clone was observed a few times. The chain employs TRBV5-6 and TRBJ2-7, with 7 bases fitting TRBD1. Germline V CDR1 and CDR2: SGHDT, YYEEEE. Trimming took 4 bases from V and 4 from J; bases not matched to a gene: 11. The CDR3 is 15 amino acids. The CDR3 loop reads CASSHLQGRSYEQYF. DNA for the CDR3: TGTGCCAGCAGCCACCTACAGGGGCGTTCATACGAGCAGTACTTC.

The chain is built from TRBV9 and TRBJ2-2; no definite D call. With 3 bases removed from V and 9 bases from J, the gap between germline ends came to 15 bases. CDR1 is SGDLS and CDR2 is YYNGEE in the germline V gene. The CDR3 contains 14 residues. CDR3 residues: CASSADMVVRELFF. CDR3 coding DNA: TGTGCCAGCAGCGCCGACATGGTAGTGCGGGAGCTGTTTTTT.

This rearrangement joins TRBV11-3 to TRBJ2-1, with 13 bases fitting TRBD2. CDR3 length: 16 residues. The trim removed 1 base at V and 8 bases at J, leaving 5 bases unmatched. Germline CDR1 reads SGHNT; CDR2 reads YENEEA. CDR3 sequence: CASSLGLAGGVDEQFF. CDR3 coding DNA: TGTGCCAGCAGCTTAGGACTAGCGGGGGGTGTCGATGAGCAGTTCTTC. The entire variable domain, with the rest obtained from reference TRBV11-3 and TRBJ2-1, is as follows: EAGVVQSPRYKIIEKKQPVAFWCNPISGHNTLYWYLQNLGQGPELLIRYENEEAVDDSQLPKDRFSAERLKGVDSTLKIQPAELGDSAVYLCASSLGLAGGVDEQFFGPGTRLTVL.

The chain employs TRBV7-3 and TRBJ2-3; tentative D call: TRBD2 (6 bases). Trimming shortened V by 5 bases and J by 1 base, and 13 bases separated the two germline ends. The CDR3 totals 15 residues. CDR1 and CDR2 (germline): SGHTA, FQGTGA. Written as DNA, the CDR3 is TGTGCCAGCAGCGCCGGGACTTTCCGCACAGATACGCAGTATTTT. Amino acids: CASSAGTFRTDTQYF.

The chain joins TRBV7-6 to TRBJ1-2; a possible D gene is TRBD1 (6 bases). Trimming took 1 base from V and 3 from J, leaving 27 bases between them. From germline, CDR1 is SGHVS and CDR2 FNYEAQ. The CDR3 runs 20 residues. In nucleotides, the CDR3 is TGTGCCAGCAGCTTAGAACCCCCGGTATCGAGCTGGGGGGGCGACTATGGCTACACCTTC. Its protein is CASSLEPPVSSWGGDYGYTF.

CDR3 residues: CASSPRMGQRVSDTQYF. The CDR3 DNA reads TGTGCCAGCAGTCCCCGAATGGGACAGAGAGTTTCAGATACGCAGTATTTT. The chain carries TRBV27 and TRBJ2-3; TRBD1 agrees at 7 bases. This CDR3 comprises 17 residues. With 5 bases clipped from V and 4 bases from J, the junction kept 15 bases outside the gene matches. Germline assignment: CDR1 MNHEY and CDR2 SMNVEV (reference sequence).

The chain carries TRBV3-1 (or the pseudogene TRBV3-2) and TRBJ2-4; 9 bases are a match to TRBD2. The CDR3 has 16 residues. Trimming took 2 bases from V and 5 from J; bases not matched to a gene: 7. In germline, CDR1 is LGHDT, CDR2 YNNKEL (reference sequence). This chain's CDR3 is CASSQRRGGGQNIQYF. CDR3 DNA sequence: TGTGCCAGCAGCCAAAGGCGGGGGGGCGGTCAAAACATTCAGTACTTC.